This T cell receptor beta chain originates from a study of T cell responses to AZD1222 COVID-19 vaccine. Study findings and constraints: Clonal diversity may have been underestimated in mostly white British donors. Baseline serostatus was positive in only six AZD1222 recipients.

As concerns this clone: The antigen remains undetermined.

The CDR3 spans 12 residues. Germline assignment: CDR1 SEHNR and CDR2 FQNEAQ (reference sequence). V was cut by 4 bases and J by 3 bases, with 6 bases left in between. Here immunoSEQ multiplex PCR was the method, and the copy in TCRdb shows in-frame clones only, minus some. The sample lists more than 65,000 clones; approximately 85% were seen once. The chain links TRBV7-9 to TRBJ1-1; D gene uncertain. This receptor was taken from an adult who received the AZD1222 COVID-19 vaccine. The specimen comprised peripheral blood, sampled 28 days after the second AZD1222 dose. The CDR3 protein is CASSSLDTEAFF. The CDR3 nucleotides are TGTGCCAGCAGCTCACTGGACACTGAAGCTTTCTTT.